The entry that follows covers one TCR beta chain sequence. Its antigen has not been determined. Per-base quality was not reported, and no clone a single base away is much larger than it. This sample is part of a study of CD8+ T cells in alopecia areata (dated 2018 in TCRdb). Context from the whole study: The treated patients took part in an open-label pilot trial in which moderate-to-severe alopecia areata was treated with oral tofacitinib at 5 to 10 mg twice daily. Scalp clonality was compared among normal scalp (n=4), patchy alopecia areata scalp (n=8), and alopecia totalis/universalis scalp (n=8). Patients stayed on tofacitinib for 6 to 18 months and then had 6 months of follow-up off drug so that delayed response and recurrence could be assessed. immunoSEQ multiplex PCR using 35 Vbeta forward primers and 13 Jbeta reverse primers was used to amplify TCRbeta CDR3 regions. The RNA source kit depended on sample type: the PAXgene miRNA kit for fixed scalp, the miRNeasy kit for PBMCs, and the RNeasy kit for mouse skin. Biopsies were taken from tofacitinib-treated patients at baseline and again at 4 and 24 weeks into treatment, and several of those patients also had a later scalp biopsy. To study T cell clonal expansion in alopecia areata, the researchers applied high-throughput TCRbeta sequencing to both the C3H/HeJ mouse model and human patients. Human TCRbeta sequencing covered scalp tissue and sorted CD4+ and CD8+ peripheral blood T cells from patchy and totalis/universalis alopecia areata patients and healthy controls.

Taken from cysteine to phenylalanine, the CDR3 has 15 residues. Here the CDR3 DNA is all that survives: 45 bases in frame from base 1. Sequences SEHNR (CDR1) and FQNEAQ (CDR2) are obtained from the germline V gene (reference sequence). V and J are truncated by 1 base and 0 bases respectively, leaving an intervening sequence of 6 bases. The method behind the library was the immunoSEQ multiplex PCR assay. RNA was extracted from all samples and reverse transcribed into cDNA as template for TCR sequencing. SuperScript III was used for first-strand cDNA synthesis, primed with a 2:1 mix of oligo-dT and random hexamers. A synthetic immune receptor repertoire was used to measure amplification bias, and any remaining bias was corrected computationally. As for how the authors treated the data: After raw reads were preprocessed to remove errors, the CDR3 was defined following IMGT conventions as running from the conserved cysteine to phenylalanine. Clonality was computed by normalizing Shannon entropy by log2 of the number of productive unique TCRs and subtracting the result from 1. Whether scalp clones were CD4 or CD8 was inferred by matching scalp TCRbeta sequences against CD4 and CD8 repertoires sorted from blood. The table comes from immuneACCESS by way of TCRdb, which keeps in-frame sequences with V and J called. Part of the clones is missing from these tables; in studies checked, under half for an unresolved V gene and the rest for unknown reasons. The V and J calls and the clone size are those of that table, but D and trimming were determined from the DNA. The sample includes some 9,800 clones, with approximately 65% observed a single time. The ten largest clones capture 12% to 15% of the sample.

Lesional scalp punch biopsies and peripheral blood were obtained from alopecia areata patients. Human scalp biopsies went straight into PAXgene tissue containers for immediate fixation. What the research found in general, with its limitations: Compared with normal scalp, lesional scalp, particularly in alopecia totalis/universalis, had higher clonality and more expanded CD8+ clones, which suggests antigenic drive. Scalp TCR repertoire analysis is complicated because resident alphabeta T cells in normal human skin are also sequenced, whereas mouse skin is dominated by gammadelta T cells. Shared TCR sequences between patients were less evident than in mice, which may be partly attributable to HLA diversity in the patient population.

Sequencing input: skin. The TCR was taken from a human donor with alopecia areata. The rearranged segments are TRBV7-9 and TRBJ2-2; no D gene can be assigned with confidence. The CDR3 amino acid sequence is: CASSLGVANTGELFF. DNA sequence: TGTGCCAGCAGCTTAGGGGTCGCGAACACCGGGGAGCTGTTTTTT.